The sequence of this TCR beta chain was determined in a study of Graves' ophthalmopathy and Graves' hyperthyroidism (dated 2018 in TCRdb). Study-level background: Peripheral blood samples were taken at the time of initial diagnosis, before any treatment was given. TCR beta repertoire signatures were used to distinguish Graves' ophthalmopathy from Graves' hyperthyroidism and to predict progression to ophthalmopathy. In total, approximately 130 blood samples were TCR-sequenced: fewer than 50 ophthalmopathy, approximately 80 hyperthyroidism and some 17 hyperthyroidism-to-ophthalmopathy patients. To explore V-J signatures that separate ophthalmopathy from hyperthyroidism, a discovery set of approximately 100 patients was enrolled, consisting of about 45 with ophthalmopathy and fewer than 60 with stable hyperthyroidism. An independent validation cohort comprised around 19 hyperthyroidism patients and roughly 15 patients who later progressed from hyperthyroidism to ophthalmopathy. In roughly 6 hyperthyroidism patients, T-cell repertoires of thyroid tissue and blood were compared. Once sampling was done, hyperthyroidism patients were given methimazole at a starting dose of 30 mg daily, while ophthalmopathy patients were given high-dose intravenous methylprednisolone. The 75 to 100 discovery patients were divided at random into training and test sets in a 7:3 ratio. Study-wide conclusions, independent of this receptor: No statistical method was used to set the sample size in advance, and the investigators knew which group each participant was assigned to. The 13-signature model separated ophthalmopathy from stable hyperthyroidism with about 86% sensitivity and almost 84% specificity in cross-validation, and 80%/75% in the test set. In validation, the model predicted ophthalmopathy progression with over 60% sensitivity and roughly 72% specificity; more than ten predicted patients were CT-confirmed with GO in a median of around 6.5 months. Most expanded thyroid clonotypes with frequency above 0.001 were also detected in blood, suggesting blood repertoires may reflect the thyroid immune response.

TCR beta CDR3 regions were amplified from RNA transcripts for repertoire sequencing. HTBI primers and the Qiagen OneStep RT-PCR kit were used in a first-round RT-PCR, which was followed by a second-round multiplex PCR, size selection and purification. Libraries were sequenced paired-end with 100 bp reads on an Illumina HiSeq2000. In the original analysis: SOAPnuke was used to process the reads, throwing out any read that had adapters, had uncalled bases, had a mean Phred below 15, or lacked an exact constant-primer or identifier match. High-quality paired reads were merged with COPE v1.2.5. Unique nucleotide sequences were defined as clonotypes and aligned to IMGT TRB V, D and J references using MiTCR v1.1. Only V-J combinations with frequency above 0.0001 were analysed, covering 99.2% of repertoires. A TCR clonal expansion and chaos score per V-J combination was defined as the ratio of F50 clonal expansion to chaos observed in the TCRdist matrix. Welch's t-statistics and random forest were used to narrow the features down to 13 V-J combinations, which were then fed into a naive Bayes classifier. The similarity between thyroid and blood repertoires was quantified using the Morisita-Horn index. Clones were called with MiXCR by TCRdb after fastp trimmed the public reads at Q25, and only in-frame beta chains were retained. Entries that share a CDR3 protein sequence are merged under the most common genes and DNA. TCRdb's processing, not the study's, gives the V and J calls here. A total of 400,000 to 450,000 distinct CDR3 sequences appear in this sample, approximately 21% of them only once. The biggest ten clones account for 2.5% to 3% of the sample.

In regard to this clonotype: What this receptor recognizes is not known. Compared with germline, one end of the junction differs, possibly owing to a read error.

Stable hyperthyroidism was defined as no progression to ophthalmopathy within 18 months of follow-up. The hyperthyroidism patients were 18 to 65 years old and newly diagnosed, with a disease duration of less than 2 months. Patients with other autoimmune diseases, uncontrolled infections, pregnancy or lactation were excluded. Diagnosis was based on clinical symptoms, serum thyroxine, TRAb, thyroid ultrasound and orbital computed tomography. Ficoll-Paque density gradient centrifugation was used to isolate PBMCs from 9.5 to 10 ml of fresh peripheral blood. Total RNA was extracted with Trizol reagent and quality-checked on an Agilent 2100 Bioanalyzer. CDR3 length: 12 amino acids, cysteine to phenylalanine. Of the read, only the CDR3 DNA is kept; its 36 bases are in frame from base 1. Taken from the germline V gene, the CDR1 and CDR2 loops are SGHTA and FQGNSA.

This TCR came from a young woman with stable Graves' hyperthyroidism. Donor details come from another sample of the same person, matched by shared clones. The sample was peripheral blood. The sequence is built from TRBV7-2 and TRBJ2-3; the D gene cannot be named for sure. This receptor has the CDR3 CVSSRNTDTQYF. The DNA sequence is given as TGTGTCAGCAGCCGAAACACAGATACGCAGTATTTT.